This T cell receptor beta chain was sequenced during a study of patients and donors after allogeneic stem cell transplantation. This CDR3 is 13 amino acids long. CDR1 is LGHNA and CDR2 is YSLEER in the germline V gene. The V gene lost 1 base and the J gene lost 5 bases, with 6 bases spanning the gap. This clonotype occurred a few times. TCRdb reprocessed the RT-PCR reads with MiXCR, giving one entry per CDR3 protein. The profile shows roughly 940,000 distinct CDR3 sequences, 15% to 20% of them singletons. This clonotype originated in a human donor who was either an allogeneic HSCT recipient or a stem cell or donor lymphocyte infusion donor (not recorded which). It is not recorded whose cells these are; they may come from a transplant donor. Sequencing used blood, either unsorted or a sorted T cell fraction (not recorded which). The chain uses TRBV4-3 and TRBJ2-1; D call uncertain. The DNA for the CDR3 is TGCGCCAGCAGCCAAGTCCTCGACAATGAGCAGTTCTTC. Its translation is CASSQVLDNEQFF.